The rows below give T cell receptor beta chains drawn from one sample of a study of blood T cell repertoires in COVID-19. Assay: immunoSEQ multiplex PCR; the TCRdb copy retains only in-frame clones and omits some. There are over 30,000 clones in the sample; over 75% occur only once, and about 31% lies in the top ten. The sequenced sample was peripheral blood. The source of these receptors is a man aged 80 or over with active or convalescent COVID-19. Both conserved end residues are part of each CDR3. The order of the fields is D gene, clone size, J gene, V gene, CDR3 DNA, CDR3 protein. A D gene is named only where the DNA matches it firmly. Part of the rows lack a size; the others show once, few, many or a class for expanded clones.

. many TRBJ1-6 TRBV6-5 TGTGCCAGCAACTCCCGGGCACCCCTCCACTTT CASNSRAPLHF
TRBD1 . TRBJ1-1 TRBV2 TGTGCCAGTCGACAGGGAATGACTGAAGCTTTCTTT CASRQGMTEAFF
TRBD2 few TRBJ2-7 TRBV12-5 TGTGCTAGTGTTCCCCCGGCGGGAGGAAGGTACGAGCAGTACTTC CASVPPAGGRYEQYF
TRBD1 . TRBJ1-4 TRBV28 TGTGCCAGCAGTGGGGACAGGCCGAATGAAAAACTGTTTTTT CASSGDRPNEKLFF
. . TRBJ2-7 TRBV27 TGTGCCAGCAGCGATTACAATACCTACGAGCAGTACTTC CASSDYNTYEQYF
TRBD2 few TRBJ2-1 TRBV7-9 TGTGCCAGCAGCTATACTAGCGGGAGGCTCAATGAGCAGTTCTTC CASSYTSGRLNEQFF
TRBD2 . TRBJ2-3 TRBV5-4 TGTGCCAGCAGGGGGCGACTAGCGGGAGTGGCAGATACGCAGTATTTT CASRGRLAGVADTQYF
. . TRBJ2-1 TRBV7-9 TGTGCCAGCAGCTTAGCCGGCTCCTACAATGAGCAGTTCTTC CASSLAGSYNEQFF
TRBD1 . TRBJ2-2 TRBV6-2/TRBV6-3 TGTGCCAGCAGCGTACACACAGGGGGCACCGGGGAGCTGTTTTTT CASSVHTGGTGELFF
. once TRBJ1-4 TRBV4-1 TGCGCCAGCAGCCAACCCTTCGTCACTAATGAAAAACTGTTTTTT CASSQPFVTNEKLFF
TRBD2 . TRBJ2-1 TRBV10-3 TGTGCCATCAGTGAGCAACCCTCTAGCGGGAGTACGCTAAACAATGAGCAGTTCTTC CAISEQPSSGSTLNNEQFF
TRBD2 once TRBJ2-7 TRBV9 TGTGCCAGCAGCGTAGGCCTTTCTTCAGCGGGAGGGCCCCCCTACGAGCAGTACTTC CASSVGLSSAGGPPYEQYF
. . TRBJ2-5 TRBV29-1 TGCAGCGTTGATGGCGACACCCGAGAGACCCAGTACTTC CSVDGDTRETQYF
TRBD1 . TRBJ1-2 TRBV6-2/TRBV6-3 TGTGCCAGCAGTTACTCCGGGACAGATGGCTACACCTTC CASSYSGTDGYTF
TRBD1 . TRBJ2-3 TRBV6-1 TGTACCAGCAGTGCGAAAGACAGGGCGCTTCGCGCAGATACGCAGTATTTT CTSSAKDRALRADTQYF
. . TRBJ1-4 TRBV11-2 TGTGCCAGCAGCCAAACAGGGAGTAATGAAAAACTGTTTTTT CASSQTGSNEKLFF
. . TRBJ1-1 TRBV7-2 TGTGCCAGCAGCCAAATGGTGCGGAACACTGAAGCTTTCTTT CASSQMVRNTEAFF
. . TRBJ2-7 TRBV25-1 TGTGCCAGCAGTCCCCAGGGGAACGAGCAGTACTTC CASSPQGNEQYF
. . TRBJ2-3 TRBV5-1 TGCGCCAGCGGCCTCTCGGGGGGCCGTAGAGGCACAGATACGCAGTATTTT CASGLSGGRRGTDTQYF
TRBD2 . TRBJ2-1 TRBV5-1 TGCGCCAGCAGCTTGGTGGGGACTAGCGGGAACAATGAGCAGTTCTTC CASSLVGTSGNNEQFF
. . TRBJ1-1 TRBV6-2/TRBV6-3 TGTGCCAGCAGTTATGAAGGTTCAGGGAGGGCTGAAGCTTTCTTT CASSYEGSGRAEAFF
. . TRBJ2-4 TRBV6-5 TGTGCCAGCAGATCCGAGGGCAACATTCAGTACTTC CASRSEGNIQYF
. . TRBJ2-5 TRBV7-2 TGTGCCAGCAGCTTAGCTCAGCAAGAGACCCAGTACTTC CASSLAQQETQYF
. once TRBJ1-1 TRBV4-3 TGCGCCAGCAGCCAAGAAGGATCTCAGGGATACACTGAAGCTTTCTTT CASSQEGSQGYTEAFF
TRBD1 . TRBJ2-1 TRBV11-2 TGTGCCAGCAGTTTTGGGGACAGGCAATACAATGAGCAGTTCTTC CASSFGDRQYNEQFF
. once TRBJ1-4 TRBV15 TGTGCCACCAGCAGAGCCGGGTCAGCAGCCATTGAAAAACTGTTTTTT CATSRAGSAAIEKLFF
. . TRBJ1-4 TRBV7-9 TGTGCCAGCAGCTCTGCAACTAATGAAAAACTGTTTTTT CASSSATNEKLFF
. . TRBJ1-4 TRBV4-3 TGCGCCAGCAGCCCTGGGAGGGATGAAAAACTGTTTTTT CASSPGRDEKLFF
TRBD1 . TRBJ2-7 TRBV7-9 TGTGCCAGCGGGGTGACAGGGTACGAGCAGTACTTC CASGVTGYEQYF
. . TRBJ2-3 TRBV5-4 TGTGCCAGCACCGTAGGGGGAAGCACAGATACGCAGTATTTT CASTVGGSTDTQYF
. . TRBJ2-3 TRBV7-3 TGTGCCAGCAGCTTATCTCAGGGGTCGAAGGATACGCAGTATTTT CASSLSQGSKDTQYF
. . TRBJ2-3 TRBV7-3 TGTGCCAGCAGCTTAAGTCCGTTCGGCACAGATACGCAGTATTTT CASSLSPFGTDTQYF
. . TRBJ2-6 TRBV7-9 TGTGCCAGCAGTTACCGCAGGGGAGCTGGGGCCAACGTCCTGACTTTC CASSYRRGAGANVLTF
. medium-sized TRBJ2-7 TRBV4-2 TGTGCCAGCAGCCGGACACCCTACGAGCAGTACTTC CASSRTPYEQYF
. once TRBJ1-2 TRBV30 TGTGCCTGGAGTGTACTAAACTATGGCTACACCTTC CAWSVLNYGYTF
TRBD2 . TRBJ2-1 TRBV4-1 TGCGCCAGCAGCCAAGAAAATAGCGGGGGGGCCTATGAGCAGTTCTTC CASSQENSGGAYEQFF
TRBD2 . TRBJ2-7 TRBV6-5 TGTGCCAGCAGGAGACGGGGGGGAAACTACGAGCAGTACTTC CASRRRGGNYEQYF